The 18 T cell receptor beta chains in this list originate from one sample, sequenced in a study of beta chain features in type 1 diabetes. Whole-study results and caveats: Patients with Type 1 diabetes showed moderately but significantly shorter TCRB CDR3s in all four CD4+ subsets.

Sequenced material consisted of expressed TCRB transcripts (all of the isolated RNA was reverse transcribed). Assay used: immunoSEQ multiplex PCR; TCRdb lists only in-frame clones, some missing. The table shows 300,000 to 450,000 clones, with over 10% occurring only once. Which antigens these TCRs recognize remains unknown. The sequencing input was naive CD4+ T cells from blood. The receptors come from a young woman with type 1 diabetes.

The V and J genes are TRBV18 and TRBJ1-5, with D possibly matching TRBD1 (5 bases). CDR3 size: 15 residues. CDR1 and CDR2 from the germline V gene are KGHSH and LQKENI. Between the trimmed V and J ends, which lost 1 base and 3 bases, there was a span of 10 bases. The CDR3 nucleotides read TGTGCCAGCTCACCACAGGGGATTGACAATCAGCCCCAGCATTTT. Its protein is CASSPQGIDNQPQHF.

This clone was picked up a small number of times. This chain links TRBV7-2 with TRBJ1-2; a weak D match, TRBD1 (5 bases). The V gene's germline CDR1 is SGHTA and CDR2 FQGNSA. CDR3 length: 15 residues. Trimming pared 1 base from V and 1 base from J, leaving 10 bases between. CDR3 nucleotide sequence: TGTGCCAGCAGCTTAGGCACAGGTGATAACTATGGCTACACCTTC. It specifies CASSLGTGDNYGYTF.

This clone was observed a few times. J is TRBJ2-5 and V is TRBV5-6, with 8 bases that match TRBD1. Germline CDR1 is SGHDT and CDR2 is YYEEEE. CDR3 length equals 14 residues. Unmatched junction bases numbered 6, after V lost 4 bases and J lost 4 bases. CDR3 sequence: CASSDWTGRETQYF. As DNA, the CDR3 is TGTGCCAGCAGCGATTGGACAGGGCGAGAGACCCAGTACTTC.

The rearrangement joins TRBV6-6 to TRBJ1-1, with 8 bases fitting TRBD1. The CDR3 contains 14 residues. Germline values: CDR1 MNHNY, CDR2 SVGAGI (reference sequence). V gave up 6 bases and J gave up 10 bases; unmatched junction bases: 13. CDR3 DNA sequence: TGTGCCAGCAGCATTATTACAGGGGGGTTGGGAGCTTTCTTT. It specifies CASSIITGGLGAFF.

The rearrangement uses TRBV14 and TRBJ2-7; 8 positions match TRBD2. Germline V gene sequence: CDR1 SGHDN, CDR2 FVKESK. This CDR3 is 16 amino acids long. V was clipped by 4 bases and J by 5 bases; unmatched bases: 13. The CDR3, as DNA: TGTGCCAGCAGCCGAATACCCGGGACTAGTCTCCACGAGCAGTACTTC. Protein sequence: CASSRIPGTSLHEQYF.

The chain has TRBV14 and TRBJ2-2, with 9 bases fitting TRBD1. CDR1 SGHDN and CDR2 FVKESK come from the germline V gene. This CDR3 comprises 18 residues. With V trimmed by 3 bases and J by 5 bases, 13 bases remained unmatched. The CDR3 bases are TGTGCCAGCAGCCACGGACTTTTTGGGACAGGGTTTACCGGGGAGCTGTTTTTT. As protein: CASSHGLFGTGFTGELFF.

This clone has only a few counts. This chain uses TRBV5-1 with TRBJ2-1, with 11 positions matching TRBD2. The V segment lost 2 bases and the J segment 0 bases; nucleotides outside the gene matches: 4. Germline V gene data show CDR1 as SGHRS and CDR2 as YFSETQ. The CDR3 runs 17 residues. CDR3 in amino acids: CASSFLAGGSSYNEQFF. The CDR3 region has the DNA TGCGCCAGCAGCTTCCTAGCGGGGGGCTCCTCCTACAATGAGCAGTTCTTC.

This clone showed up just a few times. The V gene is TRBV18, the J gene TRBJ2-2, with 7 bases fitting TRBD2. Germline V gives CDR1 KGHSH, CDR2 LQKENI. The CDR3 covers 15 residues. With V trimmed by 8 bases and J by 0 bases, 6 bases remained unmatched. CDR3 sequence reads: CASLGLISNTGELFF. In nucleotides, the CDR3 is TGTGCCAGCCTGGGACTAATTTCGAACACCGGGGAGCTGTTTTTT.

This clone was picked up a small number of times. The same CDR3 can be traced to other DNA sequences in this sample. V is TRBV20-1 and J is TRBJ1-2; D not certain. CDR1 is DFQATT and CDR2 is SNEGSKA in the germline V gene (reference sequence). V was clipped by 4 bases and J by 4 bases, with 7 bases between them. The CDR3 totals 11 residues. The CDR3 DNA follows: TGCAGTGCTACTGGCGGCTATGGCTACACCTTC. It encodes CSATGGYGYTF.

This clone appeared a few times. V gene TRBV10-3 combines with J gene TRBJ2-7; 9 bases line up with TRBD1. CDR3 size: 16 residues. CDR1 and CDR2 (germline): ENHRY, SYGVKD. Trimming took 0 bases from V and 4 from J; bases not matched to a gene: 7. CDR3 bases: TGTGCCATCAGTGAGTCGCCGGGACAGGGTCGGTACGAGCAGTACTTC. This gives the protein CAISESPGQGRYEQYF.

This rearrangement joins TRBV30 to TRBJ2-7; 15 bases match TRBD2. The CDR3 is 18 amino acids. With V trimmed by 0 bases and J by 5 bases, 11 bases remained unmatched. CDR1 and CDR2 (germline): GTSNPN, SVGIG (reference sequence). The CDR3 loop is CAWSVRRTSGRVPDEQYF. The CDR3 coding sequence is TGTGCCTGGAGTGTACGTAGGACTAGCGGGAGGGTTCCCGACGAGCAGTACTTC.

This clone was detected a few times. This chain links TRBV6-5 with TRBJ2-1, with a weak D call TRBD2 (7 bases). CDR3 size: 15 residues. Trimming took off 5 bases at V and 8 bases at J, with 19 bases between the two ends. Germline CDR1 is MNHEY and CDR2 is SVGAGI. Here the CDR3 DNA reads TGTGCCAGCAGTATGGGAAGGGGGGGATTATATGAGCAGTTCTTC. This encodes CASSMGRGGLYEQFF.

V gene TRBV7-9 combines with J gene TRBJ1-4; weak D call: TRBD1 (5 bases). Trimming shortened V by 11 bases and J by 7 bases, and 11 bases separated the two germline ends. CDR1 and CDR2 from the germline V gene are SEHNR and FQNEAQ (reference sequence). CDR3 length: 11 residues. CDR3 sequence reads: CAAGGSEKLFF. The DNA of the CDR3 is TGTGCCGCGGGGGGGAGTGAAAAACTGTTTTTT.

This clone has a handful of counts. The chain joins TRBV18 to TRBJ2-7; TRBD1 agrees at 8 bases. In germline, CDR1 is KGHSH, CDR2 LQKENI. Trimming removed 3 bases from V and 3 bases from J; junction bases left unmatched: 7. CDR3 size: 15 residues. The DNA for the CDR3 is TGTGCCAGCTCACCTGCCGGGACAGGTAGCTACGAGCAGTACTTC. This encodes CASSPAGTGSYEQYF. The variable domain in full, completed from reference TRBV18 and TRBJ2-7, reads NAGVMQNPRHLVRRRGQEARLRCSPMKGHSHVYWYRQLPEEGLKFMVYLQKENIIDESGMPKERFSAEFPKEGPSILRIQQVVRGDSAAYFCASSPAGTGSYEQYFGPGTRLTVT.

The V call is TRBV2, the J call TRBJ1-3, with no clear D. The CDR3 spans 14 residues. Trimming removed 4 bases from V and 0 bases from J, with 7 bases in between. The V gene's germline CDR1 is SNHLY and CDR2 FYNNEI. The CDR3 coding sequence is TGTGCCAGCAGTGGCCAGAACTCTGGAAACACCATATATTTT. Translating gives CASSGQNSGNTIYF.

CDR3 sequence: CASSSSGRHYNEQFF. CDR3 in DNA: TGTGCCAGCAGTTCTAGCGGGAGGCACTACAATGAGCAGTTCTTC. This chain links TRBV6-5 with TRBJ2-1; 11 positions match TRBD2. The V gene's germline CDR1 is MNHEY and CDR2 SVGAGI. V was pared by 4 bases and J by 3 bases, with 2 bases of the junction left unmatched. The length of the CDR3 is 15 residues.

This clone was counted only a few times. The chain links TRBV30 to TRBJ2-3; no reliable D call. The CDR3 consists of 12 residues. Looked up from germline, CDR1 is GTSNPN and CDR2 is SVGIG (reference sequence). V was trimmed by 5 bases and J by 4 bases, leaving 10 bases between them. CDR3 coding DNA: TGTGCCTGGGGTAGCTCGGCAGATACGCAGTATTTT. Translated, it gives CAWGSSADTQYF. The full variable domain, in which reference TRBV30 and TRBJ2-3 provide the parts outside the CDR3, is SQTIHQWPATLVQPVGSPLSLECTVEGTSNPNLYWYRQAAGRGLQLLFYSVGIGQISSEVPQNLSASRPQDRQFILSSKKLLLSDSGFYLCAWGSSADTQYFGPGTRLTVL.

The chain links TRBV5-6 to TRBJ2-3; 10 bases align to TRBD2. The CDR3 totals 17 residues. V gave up 0 bases and J gave up 2 bases; unmatched junction bases: 6. CDR1 and CDR2 from the germline V gene are SGHDT and YYEEEE. CDR3 bases: TGTGCCAGCAGCTTGGCTCCGGGACTAGCGACCACAGATACGCAGTATTTT. Translation: CASSLAPGLATTDTQYF.